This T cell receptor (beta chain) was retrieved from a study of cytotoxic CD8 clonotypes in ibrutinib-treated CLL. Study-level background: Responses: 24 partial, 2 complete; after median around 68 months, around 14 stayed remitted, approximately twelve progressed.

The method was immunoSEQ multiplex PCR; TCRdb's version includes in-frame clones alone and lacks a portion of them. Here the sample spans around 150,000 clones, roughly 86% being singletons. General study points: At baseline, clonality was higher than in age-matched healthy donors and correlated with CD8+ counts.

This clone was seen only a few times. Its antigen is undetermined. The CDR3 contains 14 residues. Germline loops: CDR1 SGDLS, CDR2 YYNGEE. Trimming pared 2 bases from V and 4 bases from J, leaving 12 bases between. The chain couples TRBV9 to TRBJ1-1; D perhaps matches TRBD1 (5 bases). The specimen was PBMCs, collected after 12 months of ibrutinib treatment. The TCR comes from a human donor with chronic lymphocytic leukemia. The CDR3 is CASSVRGGGTEAFF. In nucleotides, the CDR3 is TGTGCCAGCAGCGTGAGGGGAGGCGGCACTGAAGCTTTCTTT.